This passage covers 32 T cell receptor beta chains from one sample sequenced in a study of shared clonotypes between healthy human individuals. Repertoires were generated with immunoSEQ multiplex PCR, while TCRdb's copy carries only in-frame clones and drops some. Of approximately 1,500,000 clones listed, 98% are singletons. The sequenced sample was naive CD4+ T cells sorted from blood. Subset given: CD45RA+ positively selected. These TCRs come from a man aged 25 to 45 in good health.

V is TRBV10-3 and J is TRBJ2-1; TRBD2 matches at 11 bases. From germline, CDR1 is ENHRY and CDR2 SYGVKD. The CDR3 consists of 15 residues. J gave up 8 bases and V 6 bases, and 9 bases lay outside the gene matches. Here the CDR3 reads CAIRNNSGRGYEQFF. CDR3 nucleotide sequence: TGTGCCATCAGAAACAATAGCGGGAGGGGCTATGAGCAGTTCTTC.

This rearrangement joins TRBV7-3 to TRBJ2-3; 13 bases align to TRBD2. The ends lost 4 bases at V and 3 bases at J; junction bases unmatched: 7. The length of the CDR3 is 17 residues. Germline assignment: CDR1 SGHTA and CDR2 FQGTGA. Here the CDR3 DNA reads TGTGCCAGCAGCTCGATGAGGACTAGCGGGAGTACAGATACGCAGTATTTT. Translating it yields CASSSMRTSGSTDTQYF.

This chain uses TRBV30 with TRBJ2-3; D is unresolved. This CDR3 is 12 amino acids long. The V end was cut by 3 bases, the J end by 5 bases, with 9 bases between. Germline V gene lookup returns CDR1 GTSNPN and CDR2 SVGIG (reference sequence). The DNA for the CDR3 is TGTGCCTGGAGCCCTGGACGAGATACGCAGTATTTT. Its translation is CAWSPGRDTQYF.

This sequence joins TRBV6-5 and TRBJ2-1; no definite D call. With 5 bases removed from V and 0 bases from J, the gap between germline ends came to 8 bases. This CDR3 comprises 14 residues. Germline V gives CDR1 MNHEY, CDR2 SVGAGI. The CDR3: CASSPRHSYNEQFF. The CDR3 bases are TGTGCCAGCAGTCCCCGGCACTCCTACAATGAGCAGTTCTTC.

The rearrangement uses TRBV10-3 and TRBJ2-7; TRBD2 matches 12 bases. The junction had 19 bases not matched to a gene; V was cut back by 4 bases and J by 3 bases. CDR1 and CDR2 (germline): ENHRY, SYGVKD. The CDR3 is made up of 20 amino acids. In nucleotides, the CDR3 is TGTGCCATCAGTGGGAAGACTAGTTCTAGCGGGAGGGGAAGCCTCTACGAGCAGTACTTC. It is translated as CAISGKTSSSGRGSLYEQYF.

In the case of this clone: Different DNA sequences within this sample yield the same CDR3. The chain combines TRBV6-5 with TRBJ2-1; tentative D call: TRBD2 (5 bases). The CDR3 has 12 amino acids. Trimming removed 0 bases from V and 8 bases from J, with 5 bases in between. Looked up from germline, CDR1 is MNHEY and CDR2 is SVGAGI. The CDR3 DNA sequence: TGTGCCAGCAGTTACTCGAGGGATGAGCAGTTCTTC. Its translation: CASSYSRDEQFF.

This CDR3 is CASSPTSGRGGGQFF. The CDR3 DNA is TGTGCCAGCAGTCCGACTAGCGGGAGGGGGGGTGGCCAGTTCTTC. The chain links TRBV7-2 to TRBJ2-1; 14 bases are shared with TRBD2. Germline V CDR1 and CDR2: SGHTA, FQGNSA. This CDR3 is 15 amino acids long. V shed 6 bases and J 13 bases; nucleotides not matched to a gene: 11. Complete variable domain (other parts from reference TRBV7-2 and TRBJ2-1): GAGVSQSPSNKVTEKGKDVELRCDPISGHTALYWYRQSLGQGLEFLIYFQGNSAPDKSGLPSDRFSAERTGGSVSTLTIQRTQQEDSAVYLCASSPTSGRGGGQFFGPGTRLTVL.

V and J are TRBV5-1 and TRBJ2-3; TRBD2 might be the D (6 bases). This CDR3 has 15 residues. Deletions cut 3 bases from V and 3 bases from J, with 14 bases between. The germline V gene has CDR1 SGHRS and CDR2 YFSETQ. The CDR3 DNA reads TGCGCCAGCAGCTCCACCACTGGGGGGACAGATACGCAGTATTTT. It yields the protein CASSSTTGGTDTQYF.

CDR3 nucleotides: TGTGCCAGCAGAGGACTAGCGCCAGAGACCCAGTACTTC. As protein: CASRGLAPETQYF. This chain links TRBV28 with TRBJ2-5; 9 bases match TRBD2. This CDR3 is built from 13 residues. With 6 bases clipped from V and 4 bases from J, the junction kept 3 bases outside the gene matches. Germline lookup yields CDR1 MDHEN and CDR2 SYDVKM.

This sequence joins TRBV7-6 and TRBJ2-5; 10 nucleotides line up with TRBD1. The CDR3 sequence is 15 residues long. Per the germline V gene, CDR1 is SGHVS and CDR2 is FNYEAQ. Unmatched junction bases numbered 3, after V lost 2 bases and J lost 3 bases. This CDR3 is CASSLSGTGEETQYF. The CDR3 bases are TGTGCCAGCAGCTTAAGTGGGACAGGGGAAGAGACCCAGTACTTC. The variable domain in full, completed from reference TRBV7-6 and TRBJ2-5, reads GAGVSQSPRYKVTKRGQDVALRCDPISGHVSLYWYRQALGQGPEFLTYFNYEAQQDKSGLPNDRFSAERPEGSISTLTIQRTEQRDSAMYRCASSLSGTGEETQYFGPGTRLLVL.

The V gene is TRBV4-3, the J gene TRBJ2-1, with 9 positions matching TRBD2. V shed 4 bases and J 9 bases; nucleotides not matched to a gene: 10. The CDR3 is 15 amino acids. CDR1 LGHNA and CDR2 YSLEER come from the germline V gene. CDR3 loop: CASSRKAGGPSEQFF. In DNA, the CDR3 is TGCGCCAGCAGCCGGAAAGCGGGAGGCCCGAGTGAGCAGTTCTTC.

The chain uses TRBV6-1 and TRBJ2-2; maybe TRBD1 (7 bases). The CDR3 totals 15 residues. Germline lookup yields CDR1 MNHNS and CDR2 SASEGT. V gave up 6 bases and J gave up 4 bases, with 15 bases separating them. CDR3 amino acids: CASSERQGGTGELFF. Written as DNA, the CDR3 is TGTGCCAGCAGCGAACGACAGGGAGGCACCGGGGAGCTGTTTTTT.

This chain connects TRBV16 to TRBJ2-2; D unresolved. This CDR3 is built from 11 residues. Trimming pared 2 bases from V and 7 bases from J, leaving 2 bases between. Germline CDR1 and CDR2: KGHSY and FQNENV. CDR3 DNA sequence: TGTGCCAGCAGCCAAGACGGGGAGCTGTTTTTT. Protein product: CASSQDGELFF.

The chain has TRBV5-6 and TRBJ2-3, with 14 bases matching TRBD2. Germline CDR1 and CDR2: SGHDT and YYEEEE. Germline trimming cut 3 bases from V and 7 bases from J; bases unmatched to any gene: 7. CDR3 size: 16 residues. CDR3 region: CASSWPGTSGRNTQYF. The CDR3 nucleotides read TGTGCCAGCAGCTGGCCCGGGACTAGCGGGAGAAATACGCAGTATTTT.

The chain has TRBV6-1 and TRBJ2-7; D is possibly TRBD2 (6 bases). CDR1 is MNHNS and CDR2 is SASEGT in the germline V gene. CDR3 length: 13 amino acids. Trimming removed 3 bases at V and 10 bases at J, with 16 bases between. The CDR3 loop reads CASSDSLGGSQYF. The CDR3 DNA is TGTGCCAGCAGTGATTCGTTGGGAGGTTCACAGTACTTC.

The count of this clone is one. The chain combines TRBV28 with TRBJ1-5; 7 bases map to TRBD1. The length of the CDR3 is 15 residues. J was trimmed by 4 bases and V by 3 bases; bases with no gene match: 6. Germline assignment: CDR1 MDHEN and CDR2 SYDVKM. CDR3 coding DNA: TGTGCCAGCAGTTTTTACAGGGGCCTGAATCAGCCCCAGCATTTT. It specifies CASSFYRGLNQPQHF.

This sequence joins TRBV5-1 and TRBJ1-1, with a possible D match to TRBD1 (5 bases). V lost 6 bases, J lost 4 bases, and 13 bases lay in between. This CDR3 region has 13 residues. In germline, CDR1 is SGHRS, CDR2 YFSETQ. The CDR3 DNA reads as TGCGCCAGCAACCCTCATAGGGGCACTGAAGCTTTCTTT. Its translation is CASNPHRGTEAFF.

The CDR3 loop reads CASSEATSTDTQYF. CDR3 DNA: TGTGCCAGCAGTGAAGCGACTAGCACAGATACGCAGTATTTT. The chain combines TRBV2 with TRBJ2-3; D gene unclear. The ends were cut back, 0 bases at V and 0 bases at J, with 4 bases in the middle. The CDR3 consists of 14 residues. The V gene's germline CDR1 is SNHLY and CDR2 FYNNEI.

This clone was observed a few times. The sample carries other DNA sequences with the same CDR3. The V call is TRBV9, the J call TRBJ1-1, with D unresolved. V was shortened by 0 bases and J by 0 bases, with 3 bases between the two germline ends. Germline V gene data show CDR1 as SGDLS and CDR2 as YYNGEE. CDR3 size: 13 residues. The CDR3: CASSVDVNTEAFF. Written as DNA, the CDR3 is TGTGCCAGCAGCGTAGACGTGAACACTGAAGCTTTCTTT.

The chain has TRBV6-9 and TRBJ2-5, with TRBD1 matching 10 bases. Germline V CDR1 and CDR2: MNHGY, SVAAGI. V trimming: 4 bases; J trimming: 5 bases; junction bases outside the gene matches: 10. The CDR3 is 16 amino acids. The CDR3 region has the DNA TGTGCCAGCAGTTGTAACCGGGACAGGGGAGGGGAGACCCAGTACTTC. Its translation: CASSCNRDRGGETQYF.

V usage is TRBV5-1 and J usage is TRBJ2-4; 7 nucleotides align to TRBD1. Unmatched junction bases numbered 7, after V lost 4 bases and J lost 0 bases. The CDR3 extends over 16 amino acids. Germline V gene data show CDR1 as SGHRS and CDR2 as YFSETQ. CDR3 in DNA: TGCGCCAGCAGCCCGGGGACAGCCTTAGCCAAAAACATTCAGTACTTC. Its protein is CASSPGTALAKNIQYF.

The chain employs TRBV19 and TRBJ2-7; D remains ambiguous. The germline V and J ends were trimmed by 6 bases and 7 bases, with 13 bases remaining between them. CDR1 LNHDA and CDR2 SQIVND come from the germline V gene (reference sequence). CDR3 length: 12 residues. CDR3 coding DNA: TGTGCCAGTAGCGACCCCCCATATGAGCAGTACTTC. Residues: CASSDPPYEQYF. Supplemented by reference TRBV19 and TRBJ2-7, the full variable domain reads DGGITQSPKYLFRKEGQNVTLSCEQNLNHDAMYWYRQDPGQGLRLIYYSQIVNDFQKGDIAEGYSVSREKKESFPLTVTSAQKNPTAFYLCASSDPPYEQYFGPGTRLTVT.

The V gene is TRBV11-2, the J gene TRBJ2-1; D is uncertain. CDR1 and CDR2 from the germline V gene are SGHAT and FQNNGV. The ends were cut back, 1 base at V and 7 bases at J, with 11 bases in the middle. CDR3 length: 14 residues. This CDR3 is CASSLVTGRNEQFF. CDR3 DNA: TGTGCCAGCAGCTTAGTTACTGGCCGGAATGAGCAGTTCTTC.

With respect to this clone: Other nucleotide sequences in the sample specify the same CDR3. The rearrangement joins TRBV5-1 to TRBJ1-5; no clear D. V was cut by 1 base and J by 6 bases, with 5 bases left in between. The CDR3 totals 12 residues. Germline V gives CDR1 SGHRS, CDR2 YFSETQ. CDR3 amino acids: CASSLTGQPQHF. Written as DNA, the CDR3 is TGCGCCAGCAGCTTGACGGGTCAGCCCCAGCATTTT.

The rearrangement links TRBV6-6 to TRBJ1-4; the match to TRBD1 covers 10 bases. Per the germline V gene, CDR1 is MNHNY and CDR2 is SVGAGI (reference sequence). CDR3 length: 14 residues. Unmatched junction bases numbered 10, after V lost 11 bases and J lost 7 bases. In nucleotides, the CDR3 is TGTGCCGCCCGACAGGGGGCGTTTAGTGAAAAACTGTTTTTT. As protein: CAARQGAFSEKLFF.

The rearrangement links TRBV6-5 to TRBJ2-7, with TRBD1 as a possible D gene (5 bases). Germline lookup yields CDR1 MNHEY and CDR2 SVGAGI. This CDR3 comprises 15 residues. The V and J ends lost 0 bases and 3 bases respectively, with 12 bases between them. The CDR3: CASSYSSRVDYEQYF. The CDR3 coding sequence is TGTGCCAGCAGTTACTCGAGCAGGGTAGACTACGAGCAGTACTTC.

In regard to this clone: Other DNA sequences from this sample encode an identical CDR3 as well. The gene calls are TRBV5-1 and TRBJ1-3, with unresolved D. CDR3 length equals 14 residues. V shed 0 bases and J shed 1 base, with 5 bases lying between them. The germline V gene encodes CDR1 SGHRS and CDR2 YFSETQ. The CDR3 DNA reads as TGCGCCAGCAGCTTGGTGGGTTCTGGAAACACCATATATTTT. Its protein is CASSLVGSGNTIYF.

The CDR3 is CASRLAGASYEQYF. In DNA form, the CDR3 reads TGTGCCAGCAGGCTGGCGGGGGCCTCCTACGAGCAGTACTTC. V and J are TRBV11-2 and TRBJ2-7; a possible D gene is TRBD2 (7 bases). Germline CDR1 and CDR2: SGHAT and FQNNGV. With 6 bases removed from V and 0 bases from J, the gap between germline ends came to 12 bases. This CDR3 has 14 residues.

This chain links TRBV30 with TRBJ2-7; 8 bases match TRBD2. V trimming: 0 bases; J trimming: 6 bases; junction bases outside the gene matches: 7. Germline loops: CDR1 GTSNPN, CDR2 SVGIG (reference sequence). The CDR3 has 14 residues. The CDR3 sequence: CAWSVRGTSGEQYF. The CDR3 DNA reads TGTGCCTGGAGTGTGCGGGGGACTAGTGGCGAGCAGTACTTC. Based on the CDR3 plus reference TRBV30 and TRBJ2-7, the full variable domain is SQTIHQWPATLVQPVGSPLSLECTVEGTSNPNLYWYRQAAGRGLQLLFYSVGIGQISSEVPQNLSASRPQDRQFILSSKKLLLSDSGFYLCAWSVRGTSGEQYFGPGTRLTVT.

The V and J genes are TRBV28 and TRBJ1-1, with D possibly being TRBD1 (5 bases). The CDR3 has 14 amino acids. Trimming pared 3 bases from V and 0 bases from J, leaving 8 bases between. From germline, CDR1 is MDHEN and CDR2 SYDVKM. The CDR3 loop reads CASSLGRMNTEAFF. In DNA, the CDR3 is TGTGCCAGCAGTTTGGGGCGGATGAACACTGAAGCTTTCTTT.

The chain links TRBV11-3 to TRBJ2-3; TRBD2 agrees at 9 bases. The germline gives CDR1 SGHNT, CDR2 YENEEA. With 5 bases clipped from V and 5 bases from J, the junction kept 11 bases outside the gene matches. The CDR3 sequence is 16 residues long. The CDR3 reads CASSPGAGGPEDTQYF. The CDR3 DNA sequence: TGTGCCAGCAGCCCAGGGGCGGGAGGGCCAGAAGATACGCAGTATTTT.

Comments on this clone: Other DNA sequences in the same sample also yield this CDR3. The V call is TRBV28, the J call TRBJ1-3; D ambiguous. V shed 5 bases and J shed 1 base, with 6 bases lying between them. Germline values: CDR1 MDHEN, CDR2 SYDVKM. The CDR3 totals 13 residues. The CDR3 is CASSTPSGNTIYF. CDR3 sequence (DNA): TGTGCCAGCAGTACCCCGTCTGGAAACACCATATATTTT. The full variable domain, with the rest looked up from reference TRBV28 and TRBJ1-3, is DVKVTQSSRYLVKRTGEKVFLECVQDMDHENMFWYRQDPGLGLRLIYFSYDVKMKEKGDIPEGYSVSREKKERFSLILESASTNQTSMYLCASSTPSGNTIYFGEGSWLTVV.